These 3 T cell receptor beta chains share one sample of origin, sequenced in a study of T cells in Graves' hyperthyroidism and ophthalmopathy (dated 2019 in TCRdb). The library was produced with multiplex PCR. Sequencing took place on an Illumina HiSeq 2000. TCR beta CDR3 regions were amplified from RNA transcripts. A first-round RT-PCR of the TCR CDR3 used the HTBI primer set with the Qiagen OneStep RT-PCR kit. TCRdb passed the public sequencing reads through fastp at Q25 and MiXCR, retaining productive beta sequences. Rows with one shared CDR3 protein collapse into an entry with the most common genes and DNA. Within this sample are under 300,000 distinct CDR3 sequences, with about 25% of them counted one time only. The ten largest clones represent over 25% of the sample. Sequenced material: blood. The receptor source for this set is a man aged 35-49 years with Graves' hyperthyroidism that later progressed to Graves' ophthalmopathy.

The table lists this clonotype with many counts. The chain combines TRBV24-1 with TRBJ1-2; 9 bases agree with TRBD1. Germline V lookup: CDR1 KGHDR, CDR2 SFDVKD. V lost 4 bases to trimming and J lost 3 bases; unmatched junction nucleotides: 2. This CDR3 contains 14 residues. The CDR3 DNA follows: TGTGCCACCAGTGACTGGACAGGGGACTATGGCTACACCTTC. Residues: CATSDWTGDYGYTF.

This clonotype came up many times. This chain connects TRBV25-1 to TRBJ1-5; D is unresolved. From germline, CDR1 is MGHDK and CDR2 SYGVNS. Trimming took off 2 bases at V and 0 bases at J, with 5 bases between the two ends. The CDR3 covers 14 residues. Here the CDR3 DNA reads TGTGCCAGCAGTGAACACAATAGCAATCAGCCCCAGCATTTT. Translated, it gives CASSEHNSNQPQHF.

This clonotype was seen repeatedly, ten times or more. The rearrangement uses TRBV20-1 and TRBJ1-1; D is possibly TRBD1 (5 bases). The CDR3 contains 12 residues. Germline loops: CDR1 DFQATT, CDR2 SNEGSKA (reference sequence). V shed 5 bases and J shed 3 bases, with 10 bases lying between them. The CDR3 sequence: CSAGQGDTEAFF. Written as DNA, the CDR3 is TGCAGTGCTGGACAAGGGGACACTGAAGCTTTCTTT.